The 17 T cell receptor beta chains reported below all come from one sample, sequenced in a study of T cells in Graves' hyperthyroidism and ophthalmopathy. RNA transcripts provided the source from which TCR beta CDR3 regions were amplified. A first-round RT-PCR of the TCR CDR3 used the HTBI primer set. TCRdb recomputed calls from the multiplex PCR reads with MiXCR, one row per CDR3 protein. The sample consists of about 840,000 distinct CDR3 sequences, about two fifths of them appearing once. Sequencing used blood. These receptors originate from a man aged 18 to 30 with Graves' hyperthyroidism.

This clonotype was seen more than once but under ten times. At one boundary the junction diverges from the germline segment, which might be a read error. The chain links TRBV7-2 to TRBJ1-6; tentatively, D is TRBD1 (5 bases). CDR1 and CDR2 from the germline V gene are SGHTA and FQGNSA. This CDR3 has 17 residues. As DNA, the CDR3 is TGCGCCAGCAGCCAAGATCCGGAGGGGTCCTATAATTCACCCCTCCACTTT. Translating gives CASSQDPEGSYNSPLHF.

This clonotype was counted at least ten times. V usage is TRBV24-1 and J usage is TRBJ1-1; D unresolved. V was clipped by 5 bases and J by 1 base, with 4 bases between them. Germline V CDR1 and CDR2: KGHDR, SFDVKD. This CDR3 comprises 12 residues. CDR3 sequence: CATSVGNTEAFF. The CDR3, as DNA: TGTGCCACCAGTGTAGGGAACACTGAAGCTTTCTTT.

This clonotype has just a few counts. The chain joins TRBV6-5 to TRBJ1-2; tentative D call: TRBD1 (5 bases). Germline assignment: CDR1 MNHEY and CDR2 SVGAGI. The CDR3 is 12 residues long. Trimming cost V 8 bases and J 8 bases, with 15 bases left between them. The CDR3 loop is CASFMGPGGYTF. CDR3 DNA sequence: TGTGCCAGCTTTATGGGGCCAGGCGGCTACACCTTC.

This chain connects TRBV7-2 to TRBJ1-5; no clear D. The CDR3 covers 15 residues. The germline gives CDR1 SGHTA, CDR2 FQGNSA. The V and J ends lost 4 bases and 2 bases respectively, with 12 bases between them. CDR3 in amino acids: CASSSVPLGNQPQHF. As DNA, the CDR3 is TGTGCCAGCAGCTCAGTCCCCCTGGGCAATCAGCCCCAGCATTTT.

V and J are TRBV7-9 and TRBJ2-5; 8 bases fit TRBD1. Germline lookup yields CDR1 SEHNR and CDR2 FQNEAQ (reference sequence). The CDR3 totals 15 residues. V shed 1 base and J 10 bases; nucleotides not matched to a gene: 11. Here the CDR3 reads CASSLGGAETGVQYF. CDR3 coding DNA: TGTGCCAGCAGCTTAGGAGGAGCCGAGACAGGGGTCCAGTACTTC.

This clonotype was detected many times. The V gene is TRBV10-3, the J gene TRBJ1-5; no clear D gene. Germline CDR1 is ENHRY and CDR2 is SYGVKD. This CDR3 has 13 amino acids. Trimming stripped 6 bases from V and 2 bases from J, with 8 bases between. CDR3 DNA: TGTGCCATCAGGGGGAGCGGCAATCAGCCCCAGCATTTT. Residues: CAIRGSGNQPQHF.

This clonotype was seen ten or more times. V is TRBV29-1 and J is TRBJ1-4; 8 bases fit TRBD1. CDR3 size: 14 residues. Germline-derived CDR1 and CDR2 are SQVTM and ANQGSEA. With V trimmed by 6 bases and J by 7 bases, 10 bases remained unmatched. CDR3 in amino acids: CSVSRTGRFEKLFF. CDR3 nucleotides: TGCAGCGTATCCCGGACAGGGAGGTTTGAAAAACTGTTTTTT.

This clonotype was picked up many times. This chain connects TRBV29-1 to TRBJ2-7; D is uncertain. There are 11 residues in the CDR3. The germline CDR1 and CDR2 sequences are SQVTM and ANQGSEA. Trimming took off 4 bases at V and 0 bases at J, with 4 bases between the two ends. Here the CDR3 DNA reads TGCAGCGTTGGCGTCTCCTACGAGCAGTACTTC. It yields the protein CSVGVSYEQYF.

Notes on this clonotype: This could be a read error, since a much larger clone is one nucleotide away. This chain connects TRBV5-1 to TRBJ1-1, with D possibly being TRBD1 (5 bases). CDR3 length: 14 residues. The germline V gene has CDR1 SGHRS and CDR2 YFSETQ. The CDR3 here is CASSLERADTEASF. The DNA of the CDR3 is TGCGCCAGCAGCTTGGAAAGGGCGGACACTGAAGCTTCCTTT.

The chain employs TRBV29-1 and TRBJ1-4, with TRBD1 matching over 9 bases. The CDR3 totals 13 residues. Germline V gene sequence: CDR1 SQVTM, CDR2 ANQGSEA. V gave up 5 bases and J gave up 8 bases; unmatched junction bases: 6. The CDR3 region has the DNA TGCAGCGTTCCCGGGACAGGGTGGGAAAAACTGTTTTTT. Its translation is CSVPGTGWEKLFF. The entire variable domain, with the rest obtained from reference TRBV29-1 and TRBJ1-4, is as follows: SAVISQKPSRDICQRGTSLTIQCQVDSQVTMMFWYRQQPGQSLTLIATANQGSEATYESGFVIDKFPISRPNLTFSTLTVSNMSPEDSSIYLCSVPGTGWEKLFFGSGTQLSVL.

The chain carries TRBV20-1 and TRBJ1-2, with D tentatively TRBD1 (6 bases). The germline CDR1 and CDR2 sequences are DFQATT and SNEGSKA (reference sequence). V was shortened by 5 bases and J by 1 base, with 17 bases between the two germline ends. The CDR3 is 15 amino acids. The chain's CDR3 is CSAVPGTIFNYGYTF. The CDR3 nucleotides are TGCAGTGCTGTACCCGGGACAATCTTTAACTATGGCTACACCTTC.

Remarks on this clonotype: Because the CDR3 is missing its conserved closing phenylalanine or tryptophan, this is likely a read error. The chain recombines TRBV2 with TRBJ1-1, with 7 bases that match TRBD1. V lost 6 bases, J lost 5 bases, and 3 bases stayed unmatched. This CDR3 comprises 12 residues. CDR1 and CDR2 from the germline V gene are SNHLY and FYNNEI. The CDR3 DNA reads as TGTGCCAGCAGCACACAGGGGACTGAAGCTTTCTGT. It encodes CASSTQGTEAFC.

In this sample, this clonotype turned up many times. The V call is TRBV19, the J call TRBJ2-7, with D tentatively TRBD1 (6 bases). V lost 7 bases and J 3 bases, leaving 16 bases between the germline ends. Germline CDR1 reads LNHDA; CDR2 reads SQIVND (reference sequence). The CDR3 spans 14 residues. CDR3 loop: CASTPGAGGYEQYF. The CDR3 bases are TGTGCCAGTACTCCAGGGGCAGGTGGCTACGAGCAGTACTTC.

This clonotype was counted many times. This chain joins TRBV7-9 and TRBJ1-1; tentatively, D is TRBD1 (5 bases). The germline V and J ends were trimmed by 11 bases and 1 base, with 17 bases remaining between them. In germline, CDR1 is SEHNR, CDR2 FQNEAQ (reference sequence). The CDR3 loop spans 14 amino acids. This CDR3 is CASPEAGTNTEAFF. CDR3 DNA: TGTGCCTCACCAGAGGCAGGGACGAACACTGAAGCTTTCTTT.

The chain joins TRBV15 to TRBJ1-1; the D gene is possibly TRBD1 (5 bases). The V gene's germline CDR1 is LNHNV and CDR2 YYDKDF (reference sequence). V was pared by 3 bases and J by 10 bases, with 12 bases between. The CDR3 loop spans 12 amino acids. CDR3 amino acids: CATSSLGGRAFF. The CDR3 DNA sequence: TGTGCCACCAGCAGCTTGGGGGGAAGAGCTTTCTTT.

In this sample, this clonotype turned up once. The rearrangement links TRBV6-6 to TRBJ1-3; possible D gene TRBD1, 5 bases. Germline-derived CDR1 and CDR2 are MNHNY and SVGAGI (reference sequence). This CDR3 is 14 amino acids long. The V end lost 10 bases, the J end lost 2 bases, and 15 bases lay between the germline ends. The CDR3: CATSQRGAGNTIYF. The CDR3 DNA is TGTGCCACCTCTCAACGGGGCGCTGGAAACACCATATATTTT.

About this clonotype: A single base separates this from a much larger clone, so it may be a read error. The gene calls are TRBV29-1 and TRBJ1-4; D uncertain. The V gene's germline CDR1 is SQVTM and CDR2 ANQGSEA. CDR3 size: 12 residues. DNA for the CDR3: TGCAGCGCTGAAGATTTGGGTGAAAAACTGTTTTTT. Amino acid sequence: CSAEDLGEKLFF.